The present T cell receptor beta chain was sequenced within a study of shared clonotypes between healthy human individuals. Study-level points and caveats: Larger richness was generally estimated for naive than memory subsets.

Points on this clone: Its antigen remains unidentified.

Trimming cost V 0 bases and J 0 bases, with 10 bases left between them. Germline lookup yields CDR1 SGHNT and CDR2 YYREEE (reference sequence). This CDR3 is built from 16 residues. This table comes from immunoSEQ multiplex PCR, and its TCRdb copy is limited to in-frame clones, with some not included. This table has around 2.3 million clones, nearly 97% appearing once. The receptor was derived from a man between 18 and 29 years old in good health. V and J are TRBV5-4 and TRBJ2-1; no firm D call. The sequenced material came from naive CD4+ T cells sorted from blood. Subset described: CD45RA+ positively selected. The CDR3 sequence: CASSLVFKSSYNEQFF. The CDR3 DNA sequence: TGTGCCAGCAGCTTGGTATTCAAAAGCTCCTACAATGAGCAGTTCTTC.